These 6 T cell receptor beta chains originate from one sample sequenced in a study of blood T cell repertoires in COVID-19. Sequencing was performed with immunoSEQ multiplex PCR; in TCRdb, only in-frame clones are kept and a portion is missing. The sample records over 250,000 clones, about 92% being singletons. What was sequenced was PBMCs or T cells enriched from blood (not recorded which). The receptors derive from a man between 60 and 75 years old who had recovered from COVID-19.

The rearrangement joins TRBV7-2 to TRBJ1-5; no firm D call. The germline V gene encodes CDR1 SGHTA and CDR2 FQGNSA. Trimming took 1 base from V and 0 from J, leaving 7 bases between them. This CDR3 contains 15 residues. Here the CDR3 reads CASSLGGPSNQPQHF. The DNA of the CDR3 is TGTGCCAGCAGCTTAGGCGGCCCTAGCAATCAGCCCCAGCATTTT. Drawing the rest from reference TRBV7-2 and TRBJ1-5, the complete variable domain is GAGVSQSPSNKVTEKGKDVELRCDPISGHTALYWYRQSLGQGLEFLIYFQGNSAPDKSGLPSDRFSAERTGGSVSTLTIQRTQQEDSAVYLCASSLGGPSNQPQHFGDGTRLSIL.

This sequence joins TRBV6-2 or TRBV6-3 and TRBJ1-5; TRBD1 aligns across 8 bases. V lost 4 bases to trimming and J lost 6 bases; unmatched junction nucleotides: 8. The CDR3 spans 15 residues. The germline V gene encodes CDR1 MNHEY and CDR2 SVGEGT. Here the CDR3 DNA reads TGTGCCAGCAGTTCCTCGGGACAGGTCGGTCAGCCCCAGCATTTT. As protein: CASSSSGQVGQPQHF.

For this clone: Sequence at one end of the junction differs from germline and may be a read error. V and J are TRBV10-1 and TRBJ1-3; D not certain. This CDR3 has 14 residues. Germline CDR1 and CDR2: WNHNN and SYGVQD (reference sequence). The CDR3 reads CASSFRVSVVLQFW. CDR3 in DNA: TGCGCCAGCAGTTTTCGTGTATCTGTTGTCCTACAGTTTTGG.

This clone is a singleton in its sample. DNA for the CDR3: TGTGCCAGCAGCGTAATGGGACAGGCCGGGACCGGGGAGCTGTTTTTT. Translating it yields CASSVMGQAGTGELFF. The chain joins TRBV9 to TRBJ2-2; TRBD1 aligns across 8 bases. This CDR3 comprises 16 residues. The germline V gene encodes CDR1 SGDLS and CDR2 YYNGEE. Trimming at V came to 1 base and at J to 5 bases, leaving 7 bases not matched to a gene.

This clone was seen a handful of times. The CDR3, as DNA: TGTGCCAGCAGCTTGACGACGGGTAACTATGGCTACACCTTC. It is translated as CASSLTTGNYGYTF. This sequence joins TRBV7-2 and TRBJ1-2; D ambiguous. The CDR3 consists of 14 residues. Germline V gives CDR1 SGHTA, CDR2 FQGNSA. Trimming took off 3 bases at V and 1 base at J, with 9 bases between the two ends. The whole variable domain, remainder taken from reference TRBV7-2 and TRBJ1-2, is GAGVSQSPSNKVTEKGKDVELRCDPISGHTALYWYRQSLGQGLEFLIYFQGNSAPDKSGLPSDRFSAERTGGSVSTLTIQRTQQEDSAVYLCASSLTTGNYGYTFGSGTRLTVV.

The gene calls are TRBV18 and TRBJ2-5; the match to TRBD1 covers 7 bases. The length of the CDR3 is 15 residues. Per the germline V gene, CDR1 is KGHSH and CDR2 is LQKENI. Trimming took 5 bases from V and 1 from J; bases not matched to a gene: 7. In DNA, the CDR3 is TGTGCCAGCTCAGTGAGACAGGGCTCCCAAGAGACCCAGTACTTC. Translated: CASSVRQGSQETQYF.